These 15 T cell receptor beta chains were sequenced from one sample in a study of blood T cell repertoires in COVID-19. Sequencing used immunoSEQ multiplex PCR; TCRdb keeps in-frame clones, though not all of them. The table has approximately 260,000 clones, about 80% seen once. Material: PBMCs or T cells enriched from blood (not recorded which). Receptors originate from a man in his forties or fifties who had recovered from COVID-19.

The chain joins TRBV11-2 to TRBJ2-3; no reliable D call. V gave up 1 base and J gave up 5 bases, with 10 bases separating them. This CDR3 is built from 14 residues. Per the germline V gene, CDR1 is SGHAT and CDR2 is FQNNGV. The CDR3 spells CASSLVSVGDTQYF. The CDR3 DNA follows: TGTGCCAGCAGCTTAGTCTCGGTCGGAGATACGCAGTATTTT.

On this clone itself: A read error may account for a junction end that differs from germline. The CDR3 loop is CASSLGTGRMNNEQFF. In DNA form, the CDR3 reads TGTGCTAGCAGCTTAGGGACAGGGCGTATGAACAATGAGCAGTTCTTC. The chain combines TRBV7-7 with TRBJ2-1; 9 positions agree with TRBD1. The CDR3 extends over 16 amino acids. CDR1 SSHAT and CDR2 FNYEAQ come from the germline V gene (reference sequence).

The chain has TRBV6-5 and TRBJ1-1; 9 nucleotides line up with TRBD1. V gave up 4 bases and J gave up 8 bases; unmatched junction bases: 8. CDR3 length: 14 amino acids. Germline V CDR1 and CDR2: MNHEY, SVGAGI. The CDR3 sequence is CASSSRWDRAEAFF. As DNA, the CDR3 is TGTGCCAGCAGTTCTCGGTGGGACAGGGCCGAAGCTTTCTTT.

This rearrangement joins TRBV10-3 to TRBJ2-4; possible D gene TRBD2, 6 bases. In germline, CDR1 is ENHRY, CDR2 SYGVKD. V lost 10 bases, J lost 8 bases, and 15 bases lay in between. The CDR3 is made up of 12 amino acids. The CDR3 is CATNGGSHIQYF. The CDR3 nucleotides read TGTGCCACCAACGGAGGGTCCCACATTCAGTACTTC.

V gene TRBV6-2 or TRBV6-3 combines with J gene TRBJ1-4; TRBD1 matches 7 bases. V was pared by 6 bases and J by 4 bases, with 5 bases of the junction left unmatched. The germline CDR1 and CDR2 sequences are MNHEY and SVGEGT. The length of the CDR3 is 14 residues. The CDR3 DNA is TGTGCCAGCAGCTTCAGGGGGTTTAATGAAAAACTGTTTTTT. Encoded protein: CASSFRGFNEKLFF.

The chain uses TRBV2 and TRBJ1-1; a possible D gene is TRBD1 (6 bases). This CDR3 spans 15 amino acids. With 6 bases removed from V and 4 bases from J, the gap between germline ends came to 18 bases. CDR1 is SNHLY and CDR2 is FYNNEI in the germline V gene. The CDR3 is CASRATSGAVTEAFF. DNA of the CDR3: TGTGCCAGCAGGGCGACCTCAGGGGCTGTCACTGAAGCTTTCTTT.

In regard to this clone: The junction departs from the called germline gene at one end, perhaps through a read error. The rearrangement joins TRBV7-7 to TRBJ2-2; 10 positions match TRBD1. This CDR3 is 17 amino acids long. From germline, CDR1 is SSHAT and CDR2 FNYEAQ (reference sequence). The DNA of the CDR3 is TGTGCTAGCAGCTCTCTGCGGGACAGGGGTTCAGGCGGGGAGCTGTTTTTT. Translated: CASSSLRDRGSGGELFF.

The genes are TRBV19 and TRBJ2-4, with D uncertain. This CDR3 spans 12 amino acids. Germline V CDR1 and CDR2: LNHDA, SQIVND (reference sequence). V was clipped by 5 bases and J by 3 bases, with 5 bases between them. The CDR3 nucleotides read TGTGCCAGTAGTGCGGACAAAAACATTCAGTACTTC. Translating it yields CASSADKNIQYF.

This chain links TRBV28 with TRBJ1-1; TRBD1 agrees at 7 bases. The germline gives CDR1 MDHEN, CDR2 SYDVKM. The CDR3 loop spans 15 amino acids. The V segment lost 5 bases and the J segment 1 base; nucleotides outside the gene matches: 7. The CDR3 is CASSPLGQTNTEAFF. As DNA, the CDR3 is TGTGCCAGCAGTCCCCTGGGACAGACGAACACTGAAGCTTTCTTT. Looking up the rest from reference TRBV28 and TRBJ1-1 gives the full variable domain: DVKVTQSSRYLVKRTGEKVFLECVQDMDHENMFWYRQDPGLGLRLIYFSYDVKMKEKGDIPEGYSVSREKKERFSLILESASTNQTSMYLCASSPLGQTNTEAFFGQGTRLTVV.

The chain carries TRBV7-3 and TRBJ2-7, with 7 bases that match TRBD2. J gave up 0 bases and V 5 bases, and 7 bases lay outside the gene matches. The CDR3 sequence is 15 residues long. Per the germline V gene, CDR1 is SGHTA and CDR2 is FQGTGA. The CDR3 region is CASSHEAGSSYEQYF. The CDR3 DNA follows: TGTGCCAGCAGCCACGAAGCGGGGAGCTCCTACGAGCAGTACTTC.

The V and J genes are TRBV24-1 and TRBJ2-1; 8 nucleotides align to TRBD2. Per germline, CDR1 KGHDR and CDR2 SFDVKD. This CDR3 contains 15 residues. V was clipped by 4 bases and J by 4 bases; unmatched bases: 5. This CDR3 reads CATSDRGGRYNEQFF. Written as DNA, the CDR3 is TGTGCCACCAGTGACCGGGGGGGGCGGTACAATGAGCAGTTCTTC.

V usage is TRBV6-5 and J usage is TRBJ1-2, with 7 bases lining up with TRBD1. Germline loops: CDR1 MNHEY, CDR2 SVGAGI. CDR3 length: 13 residues. Unmatched junction bases numbered 6, after V lost 6 bases and J lost 5 bases. The CDR3 DNA is TGTGCCAGCAGAGAGGGGGCTGTGTATGGCTACACCTTC. Amino acid sequence: CASREGAVYGYTF.

The J gene is TRBJ2-2, the V gene TRBV29-1, with D perhaps TRBD2 (5 bases). The V gene's germline CDR1 is SQVTM and CDR2 ANQGSEA. V was clipped by 2 bases and J by 6 bases, with 13 bases between them. This CDR3 is 14 amino acids long. CDR3 DNA sequence: TGCAGCGTTGAATCACCCCTCGGGGCCGGGGAGCTGTTTTTT. Translating it yields CSVESPLGAGELFF.

The chain has TRBV7-6 and TRBJ1-1; D not certain. Trimming cost V 3 bases and J 1 base, with 6 bases left between them. CDR3 size: 13 residues. CDR1 is SGHVS and CDR2 is FNYEAQ in the germline V gene. The CDR3 here is CASSFNGNTEAFF. CDR3 bases: TGTGCCAGCAGCTTTAACGGGAACACTGAAGCTTTCTTT.

V gene TRBV25-1 combines with J gene TRBJ1-6, with TRBD1 as a possible D gene (6 bases). Germline V gene sequence: CDR1 MGHDK, CDR2 SYGVNS. This CDR3 comprises 14 residues. V lost 2 bases to trimming and J lost 14 bases, with 16 bases between them. CDR3 protein: CASSERGLRGSLHF. CDR3 nucleotides: TGTGCCAGCAGTGAACGCGGCCTTAGGGGGTCCCTCCACTTT.